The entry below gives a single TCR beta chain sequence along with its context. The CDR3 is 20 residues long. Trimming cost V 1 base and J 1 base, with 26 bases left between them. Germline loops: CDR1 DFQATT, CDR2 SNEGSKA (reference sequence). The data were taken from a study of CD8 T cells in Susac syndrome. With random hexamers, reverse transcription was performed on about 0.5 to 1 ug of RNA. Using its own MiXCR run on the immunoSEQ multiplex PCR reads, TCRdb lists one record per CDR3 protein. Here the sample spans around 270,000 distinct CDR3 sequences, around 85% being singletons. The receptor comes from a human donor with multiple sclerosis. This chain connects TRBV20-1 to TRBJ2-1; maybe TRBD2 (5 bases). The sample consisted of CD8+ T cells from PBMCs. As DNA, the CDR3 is TGCAGTGCTAGAGGTCTCCGTACCTTCCCCAGCGGTAGATCCTACAATGAGCAGTTCTTC. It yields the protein CSARGLRTFPSGRSYNEQFF.